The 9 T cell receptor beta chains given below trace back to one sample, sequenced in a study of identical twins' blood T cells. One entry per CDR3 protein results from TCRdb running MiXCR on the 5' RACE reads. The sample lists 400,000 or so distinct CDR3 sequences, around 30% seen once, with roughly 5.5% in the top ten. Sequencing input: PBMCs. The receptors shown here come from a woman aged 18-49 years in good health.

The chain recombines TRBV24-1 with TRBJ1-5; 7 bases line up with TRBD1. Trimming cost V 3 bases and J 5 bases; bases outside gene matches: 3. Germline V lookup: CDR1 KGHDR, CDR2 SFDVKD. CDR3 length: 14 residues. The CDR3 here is CATSDPGTDQPQHF. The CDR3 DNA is TGTGCCACCAGTGATCCCGGGACAGATCAGCCCCAGCATTTT.

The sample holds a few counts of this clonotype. The CDR3 DNA reads TGTGCCAGCAGTTTATCGGTAGGGGGGAACACTGAAGCTTTCTTT. Its translation: CASSLSVGGNTEAFF. The V and J genes are TRBV27 and TRBJ1-1, with D maybe TRBD1 (6 bases). Between the trimmed V and J ends, which lost 0 bases and 1 base, there was a span of 9 bases. This CDR3 comprises 15 residues. Germline lookup yields CDR1 MNHEY and CDR2 SMNVEV (reference sequence).

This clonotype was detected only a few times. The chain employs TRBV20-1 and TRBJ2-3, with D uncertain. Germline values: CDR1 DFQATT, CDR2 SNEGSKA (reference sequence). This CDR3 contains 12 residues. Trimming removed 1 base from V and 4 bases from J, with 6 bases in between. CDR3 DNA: TGCAGTGCTAGAGTCGGGTCAGATACGCAGTATTTT. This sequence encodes CSARVGSDTQYF.

The CDR3 is CASSQASQATNYGYTF. As DNA, the CDR3 is TGTGCCAGCAGCCAAGCGTCGCAGGCTACTAACTATGGCTACACCTTC. This chain links TRBV3-1 with TRBJ1-2; no clear D. Germline V gene data show CDR1 as LGHDT and CDR2 as YNNKEL (reference sequence). This CDR3 is built from 16 residues. The V and J ends lost 1 base and 0 bases respectively, with 12 bases between them.

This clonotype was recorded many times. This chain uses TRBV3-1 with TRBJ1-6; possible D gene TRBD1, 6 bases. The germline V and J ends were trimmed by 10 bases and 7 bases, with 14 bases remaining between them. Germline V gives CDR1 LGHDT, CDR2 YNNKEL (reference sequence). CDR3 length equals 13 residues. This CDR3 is CATQGQNNSPLHF. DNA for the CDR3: TGTGCCACACAAGGACAGAACAATTCACCCCTCCACTTT. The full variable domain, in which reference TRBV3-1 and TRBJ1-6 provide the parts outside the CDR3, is DTAVSQTPKYLVTQMGNDKSIKCEQNLGHDTMYWYKQDSKKFLKIMFSYNNKELIINETVPNRFSPKSPDKAHLNLHINSLELGDSAVYFCATQGQNNSPLHFGNGTRLTVT.

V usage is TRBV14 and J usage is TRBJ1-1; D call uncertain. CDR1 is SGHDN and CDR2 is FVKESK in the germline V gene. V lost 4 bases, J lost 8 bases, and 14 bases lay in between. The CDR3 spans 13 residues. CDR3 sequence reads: CASSLVGVLEAFF. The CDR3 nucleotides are TGTGCCAGCAGCCTTGTCGGGGTCCTCGAAGCTTTCTTT.

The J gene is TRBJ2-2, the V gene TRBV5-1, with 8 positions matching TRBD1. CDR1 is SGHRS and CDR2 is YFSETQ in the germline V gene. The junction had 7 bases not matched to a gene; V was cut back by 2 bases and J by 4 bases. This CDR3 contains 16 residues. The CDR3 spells CASSLSDRGITGELFF. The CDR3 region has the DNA TGCGCCAGCAGCTTATCAGACAGGGGCATCACCGGGGAGCTGTTTTTT.

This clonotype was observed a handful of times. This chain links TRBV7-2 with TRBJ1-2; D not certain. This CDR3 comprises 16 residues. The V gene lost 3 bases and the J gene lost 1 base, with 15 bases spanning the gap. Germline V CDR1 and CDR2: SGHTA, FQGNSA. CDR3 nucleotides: TGTGCCAGCAGCTTGACACCCCTCACTATTAACTATGGCTACACCTTC. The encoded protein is CASSLTPLTINYGYTF.

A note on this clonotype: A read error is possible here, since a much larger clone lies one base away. Here the CDR3 DNA reads TGTGCCGGCTCACCGGCAGGCATGGAATATGGCTACACCTTC. Encoded protein: CAGSPAGMEYGYTF. This chain uses TRBV18 with TRBJ1-2; D remains ambiguous. CDR3 size: 14 residues. The germline V gene has CDR1 KGHSH and CDR2 LQKENI.